This T cell receptor (beta chain) was recovered during a study of OX40 agonist ivuxolimab in advanced cancers. About the study: An agonistic human IgG2 monoclonal antibody against OX40 (CD134) was given. Head and neck, renal cell, melanoma or hepatocellular carcinoma were the cancers that dose-escalation patients had. Study-wide points: By week 6 at 0.1 to 3.0 mg/kg, blood CD4+ and CD8+ T cells had expanded clonally.

Cycle 7 day 1, cycle 4 day 1, and baseline were the timepoints at which blood was sampled. The V end lost 4 bases, the J end lost 9 bases, and 10 bases lay between the germline ends. CDR3 length: 12 residues. The germline V gene has CDR1 SGHVS and CDR2 FNYEAQ. This clone was recorded only once. The antigen remains undetermined. The table came from immunoSEQ multiplex PCR; TCRdb's copy has only in-frame clones and leaves some out. The sample has some 98,000 clones; roughly 80% are singletons. The sample consisted of CD4+ or CD8+ T cells sorted from blood, taken in a trial of the OX40 agonist ivuxolimab. This chain connects TRBV7-6 to TRBJ2-1, with D unclear. The clonotype comes from an adult with an advanced solid tumor such as melanoma, head and neck, liver or kidney cancer. CDR3 sequence reads: CASSSGLGEQFF. The CDR3 nucleotides are TGTGCCAGCAGCTCAGGTCTAGGTGAGCAGTTCTTC.